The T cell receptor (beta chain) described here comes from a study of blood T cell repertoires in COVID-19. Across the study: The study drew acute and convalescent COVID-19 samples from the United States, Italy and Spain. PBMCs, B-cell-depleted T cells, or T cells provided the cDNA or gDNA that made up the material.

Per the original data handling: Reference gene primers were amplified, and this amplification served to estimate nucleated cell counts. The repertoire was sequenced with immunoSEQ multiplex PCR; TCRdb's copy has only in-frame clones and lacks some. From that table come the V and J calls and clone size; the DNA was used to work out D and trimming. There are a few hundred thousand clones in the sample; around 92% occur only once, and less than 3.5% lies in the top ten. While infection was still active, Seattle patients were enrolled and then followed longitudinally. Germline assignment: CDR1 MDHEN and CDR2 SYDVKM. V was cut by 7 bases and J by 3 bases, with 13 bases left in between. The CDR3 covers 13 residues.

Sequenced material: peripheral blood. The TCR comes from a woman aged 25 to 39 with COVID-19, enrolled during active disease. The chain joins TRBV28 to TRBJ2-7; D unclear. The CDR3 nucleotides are TGTGCCAGCAATCCCGTTAGCCTCTACGAGCAGTACTTC. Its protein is CASNPVSLYEQYF. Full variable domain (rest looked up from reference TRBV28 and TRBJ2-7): DVKVTQSSRYLVKRTGEKVFLECVQDMDHENMFWYRQDPGLGLRLIYFSYDVKMKEKGDIPEGYSVSREKKERFSLILESASTNQTSMYLCASNPVSLYEQYFGPGTRLTVT.